A single sample is the source of the 23 T cell receptor beta chains below, sequenced in a study of shared clonotypes between healthy human individuals. TCRdb keeps only in-frame clones here, not all; method: immunoSEQ multiplex PCR. Here the sample spans about 2 million clones, about 95% being singletons. The naive CD8 population came from CD45RO-negative cells selected for CCR7, without terminally differentiated effector memory CD45RA+ cells. Sequencing was done on a sample of naive CD8+ T cells sorted from blood. These receptors were obtained from a man between 18 and 29 years old in good health.

The J gene is TRBJ2-5, the V gene TRBV11-2; D is perhaps TRBD2 (6 bases). The CDR3 is made up of 14 amino acids. The V gene's germline CDR1 is SGHAT and CDR2 FQNNGV. The V and J ends lost 5 bases and 1 base respectively, with 11 bases between them. The CDR3 loop is CASSRVGLQETQYF. CDR3 nucleotide sequence: TGTGCCAGCAGCAGAGTGGGACTCCAAGAGACCCAGTACTTC.

This chain joins TRBV27 and TRBJ2-7; D unresolved. There are 14 residues in the CDR3. Trimming took 7 bases from V and 2 from J, leaving 15 bases between them. Germline assignment: CDR1 MNHEY and CDR2 SMNVEV (reference sequence). The CDR3 loop is CASTPLVKTYEQYF. The CDR3 region has the DNA TGTGCCAGCACCCCGCTGGTCAAAACCTACGAGCAGTACTTC.

This clone was seen only once. V is TRBV28 and J is TRBJ2-7; D may be TRBD1 (6 bases). CDR3 length: 15 amino acids. Trimming took off 3 bases at V and 6 bases at J, with 18 bases between the two ends. Germline CDR1 reads MDHEN; CDR2 reads SYDVKM. The CDR3 DNA reads as TGTGCCAGCAGTTTCAGGGGCCTCCAAATCGGCGAGCAGTACTTC. Translation: CASSFRGLQIGEQYF.

The chain recombines TRBV28 with TRBJ2-7; weak D call: TRBD1 (5 bases). Germline V lookup: CDR1 MDHEN, CDR2 SYDVKM. This CDR3 is 15 amino acids long. V was shortened by 5 bases and J by 0 bases, with 14 bases between the two germline ends. This chain's CDR3 is CASSLDTEGSYEQYF. The CDR3 DNA reads as TGTGCCAGCAGTCTGGACACAGAAGGCTCCTACGAGCAGTACTTC.

This rearrangement joins TRBV6-5 to TRBJ2-5; TRBD1 or TRBD2 may be the D gene (5 bases each). The CDR3 contains 16 residues. CDR1 is MNHEY, CDR2 SVGAGI, per germline. V lost 2 bases and J 4 bases, leaving 17 bases between the germline ends. CDR3 nucleotides: TGTGCCAGCAGTTACACATTCGAGGGGAGTCGAGAGACCCAGTACTTC. The encoded protein is CASSYTFEGSRETQYF.

The rearrangement uses TRBV5-8 and TRBJ1-5; no reliable D call. The CDR3 has 14 amino acids. V was pared by 0 bases and J by 5 bases, with 9 bases between. Germline V gene lookup returns CDR1 SGHTS and CDR2 YDEGEE. CDR3: CASSLVDAYQPQHF. The CDR3 nucleotides are TGTGCCAGCAGCTTGGTGGACGCCTATCAGCCCCAGCATTTT.

The rearrangement links TRBV4-3 to TRBJ2-7; 10 bases align to TRBD2. The CDR3 has 16 residues. Trimming removed 0 bases from V and 5 bases from J; junction bases left unmatched: 7. CDR1 and CDR2 (germline): LGHNA, YSLEER. CDR3: CASSQDRASGSHEQYF. Here the CDR3 DNA reads TGCGCCAGCAGCCAAGATCGGGCTAGCGGGAGCCACGAGCAGTACTTC.

A single count supports this clone. The chain couples TRBV11-2 to TRBJ2-3; the D is unclear. Trimming stripped 1 base from V and 4 bases from J, with 6 bases between. This CDR3 is 13 amino acids long. Germline V CDR1 and CDR2: SGHAT, FQNNGV. In DNA, the CDR3 is TGTGCCAGCAGCTTAGTCCTTTCAGATACGCAGTATTTT. It translates to CASSLVLSDTQYF.

This chain connects TRBV10-3 to TRBJ2-3; weak D call: TRBD2 (6 bases). The germline CDR1 and CDR2 sequences are ENHRY and SYGVKD. This CDR3 spans 17 amino acids. The V gene lost 5 bases and the J gene lost 0 bases, with 18 bases spanning the gap. CDR3 sequence: CAISSGPRGTSTDTQYF. The CDR3 DNA follows: TGTGCCATCAGTTCCGGCCCGCGGGGAACTAGCACAGATACGCAGTATTTT.

This chain links TRBV5-1 with TRBJ1-4, with TRBD1 matching over 7 bases. Germline assignment: CDR1 SGHRS and CDR2 YFSETQ. The ends lost 2 bases at V and 6 bases at J; junction bases unmatched: 7. CDR3 length: 15 amino acids. The CDR3 coding sequence is TGCGCCAGCAGCTTTGAGCAGGGGGATTATGAAAAACTGTTTTTT. Its protein product is CASSFEQGDYEKLFF.

V gene TRBV19 combines with J gene TRBJ1-6; D possibly corresponds to TRBD1 (5 bases). The CDR3 extends over 17 amino acids. The V and J ends lost 4 bases and 0 bases respectively, with 13 bases between them. Germline-derived CDR1 and CDR2 are LNHDA and SQIVND (reference sequence). The chain's CDR3 is CASSTGPWSSYNSPLHF. The CDR3 DNA reads as TGTGCCAGTAGTACGGGACCCTGGAGCTCCTATAATTCACCCCTCCACTTT. Drawing the rest from reference TRBV19 and TRBJ1-6, the complete variable domain is DGGITQSPKYLFRKEGQNVTLSCEQNLNHDAMYWYRQDPGQGLRLIYYSQIVNDFQKGDIAEGYSVSREKKESFPLTVTSAQKNPTAFYLCASSTGPWSSYNSPLHFGNGTRLTVT.

This clone was found once. The junction does not match germline at one end; this may be a read error. This chain uses TRBV7-6 with TRBJ2-3; D not resolved. Germline CDR1 reads SGHVS; CDR2 reads FNYEAQ. The CDR3 sequence is 15 residues long. The CDR3 spells CAGSLEAMSTDTQYF. CDR3 in DNA: TGTGCCGGCAGCTTAGAAGCGATGAGCACAGATACGCAGTATTTT. The full variable domain, completed using reference TRBV7-6 and TRBJ2-3, is GAGVSQSPRYKVTKRGQDVALRCDPISGHVSLYWYRQALGQGPEFLTYFNYEAQQDKSGLPNDRFSAERPEGSISTLTIQRTEQRDSAMYRCAGSLEAMSTDTQYFGPGTRLTVL.

The chain joins TRBV7-2 to TRBJ2-3; tentatively, D is TRBD1 (6 bases). With 5 bases removed from V and 3 bases from J, the gap between germline ends came to 18 bases. The CDR3 sequence is 16 residues long. Germline values: CDR1 SGHTA, CDR2 FQGNSA. CDR3 bases: TGTGCCAGCAGCCTTAGCCAGGGGATGACTACAGATACGCAGTATTTT. Protein sequence: CASSLSQGMTTDTQYF.

This clone has more than one count but fewer than ten. The chain employs TRBV5-6 and TRBJ2-4; 13 nucleotides agree with TRBD2. This CDR3 contains 15 residues. The trim removed 3 bases at V and 9 bases at J, leaving 6 bases unmatched. Germline assignment: CDR1 SGHDT and CDR2 YYEEEE. In DNA form, the CDR3 reads TGTGCCAGCAGCTCACTAGCGGGAGGGCGGGTCATTCAGTACTTC. Its translation: CASSSLAGGRVIQYF.

The V gene is TRBV2, the J gene TRBJ2-1; TRBD2 aligns across 10 bases. The V gene end was trimmed by 6 bases and the J gene end by 7 bases; junction bases not matched to a gene: 12. There are 16 residues in the CDR3. Germline V CDR1 and CDR2: SNHLY, FYNNEI. This CDR3 is CASSPGLAGVMNEQFF. The CDR3 DNA reads as TGTGCCAGCAGCCCCGGGCTAGCGGGAGTTATGAATGAGCAGTTCTTC.

The rearrangement links TRBV27 to TRBJ1-1; D unclear. The germline V gene encodes CDR1 MNHEY and CDR2 SMNVEV (reference sequence). This CDR3 region has 15 residues. V was cut by 2 bases and J by 1 base, with 11 bases left in between. CDR3 DNA sequence: TGTGCCAGCAGTTTAAACCCTCGACAGAACACTGAAGCTTTCTTT. This codes for CASSLNPRQNTEAFF.

This chain uses TRBV5-1 with TRBJ2-7, with D possibly being TRBD1 (6 bases). Trimming cost V 2 bases and J 2 bases, with 20 bases left between them. The CDR3 loop spans 17 amino acids. Germline-derived CDR1 and CDR2 are SGHRS and YFSETQ. The DNA of the CDR3 is TGCGCCAGCAGCTTTGCCCCCTCGACAGGACCTACCTACGAGCAGTACTTC. It translates to CASSFAPSTGPTYEQYF.

CDR3 sequence: CAISDRTSGSYEQYF. In nucleotides, the CDR3 is TGTGCCATCAGTGACAGGACTAGCGGGTCCTACGAGCAGTACTTC. The rearrangement uses TRBV10-3 and TRBJ2-7; TRBD2 agrees at 11 bases. In germline, CDR1 is ENHRY, CDR2 SYGVKD. After removal of 3 bases from V and 1 base from J, the junction contained 2 bases not matched to a gene. CDR3 size: 15 residues.

The chain recombines TRBV2 with TRBJ1-4; 7 bases are shared with TRBD1. Germline CDR1 is SNHLY and CDR2 is FYNNEI. The CDR3 has 16 residues. Unmatched junction bases numbered 13, after V lost 5 bases and J lost 7 bases. CDR3: CASSLQSGQLPEKLFF. CDR3 bases: TGTGCCAGCAGTTTACAATCGGGACAGCTTCCTGAAAAACTGTTTTTT.

The gene calls are TRBV5-1 and TRBJ1-1; perhaps TRBD1 as D (5 bases). Trimming shortened V by 3 bases and J by 4 bases, and 16 bases separated the two germline ends. The CDR3 sequence is 15 residues long. Germline-derived CDR1 and CDR2 are SGHRS and YFSETQ. As DNA, the CDR3 is TGCGCCAGCAGCTACCGGGGAGGGCAGGGCACTGAAGCTTTCTTT. Translation gives CASSYRGGQGTEAFF. The full variable domain, rest sourced from reference TRBV5-1 and TRBJ1-1, is KAGVTQTPRYLIKTRGQQVTLSCSPISGHRSVSWYQQTPGQGLQFLFEYFSETQRNKGNFPGRFSGRQFSNSRSEMNVSTLELGDSALYLCASSYRGGQGTEAFFGQGTRLTVV.

This chain connects TRBV27 to TRBJ2-7; D is possibly TRBD1 (5 bases). The CDR3 is made up of 14 amino acids. The ends were cut back, 4 bases at V and 1 base at J, with 11 bases in the middle. Germline CDR1 MNHEY, CDR2 SMNVEV (reference sequence). This chain's CDR3 is CASSSVPGSYEQYF. The CDR3, as DNA: TGTGCCAGCAGTTCAGTACCAGGGTCCTACGAGCAGTACTTC.

This clone appeared once. This chain joins TRBV4-3 and TRBJ2-7; tentative D call: TRBD2 (6 bases). The CDR3 consists of 13 residues. Germline V CDR1 and CDR2: LGHNA, YSLEER. V was trimmed by 6 bases and J by 3 bases, leaving 12 bases between them. The CDR3 DNA follows: TGCGCCAGCAGTGAGGGAGGCGGCTACGAGCAGTACTTC. Protein sequence: CASSEGGGYEQYF.

The rearrangement links TRBV10-3 to TRBJ2-1; 8 nucleotides line up with TRBD1. Germline V lookup: CDR1 ENHRY, CDR2 SYGVKD. Trimming cost V 6 bases and J 4 bases; bases outside gene matches: 5. The CDR3 has 14 residues. For the CDR3, the DNA is TGTGCCATCAGAGGACAGGGCCCTTACAATGAGCAGTTCTTC. Translation: CAIRGQGPYNEQFF.